This TCR beta chain came from a study of early T cells in non-severe SARS-CoV-2 infection. Study summary: Sequencing used unsorted whole-blood bulk RNA, so chains lack pairing. Study-wide points: Missing private and CD4 specificities, VDJdb matching favored anti-spike CD8 responses.

This clonotype was counted many times. Its antigen is currently unknown. Unique molecular identifiers were attached to individual cDNA molecules. TCRdb analysed the 5' RACE reads with MiXCR anew, one entry per CDR3 protein. The table records some 36,000 distinct CDR3 sequences, 5.9% of them present only once. The length of the CDR3 is 13 residues. The V and J ends lost 0 bases and 1 base respectively, with 5 bases between them. Germline values: CDR1 SGHRS, CDR2 YFSETQ. The gene calls are TRBV5-1 and TRBJ2-7, with D unclear. The sample comprised whole blood. The clonotype was recovered from an adult who was a healthcare worker with PCR-confirmed SARS-CoV-2 infection or an uninfected control (not recorded which). The CDR3 region has the DNA TGCGCCAGCAGCTTGGTACATTCCTACGAGCAGTACTTC. Protein sequence: CASSLVHSYEQYF.